Below, 26 T cell receptor beta chains from the same sample are listed, as sequenced in a study of blood T cell repertoires in COVID-19. Clones were sequenced by immunoSEQ multiplex PCR, and TCRdb holds only the in-frame ones, with some missing. The repertoire holds about 160,000 clones, with 87% as singletons. Sequencing used peripheral blood. These receptors were obtained from a woman in her sixties with active or convalescent COVID-19.

The rearrangement links TRBV5-6 to TRBJ1-1, with 9 bases identical to TRBD1. The V gene's germline CDR1 is SGHDT and CDR2 YYEEEE. The CDR3 has 18 residues. J was trimmed by 1 base and V by 4 bases; bases with no gene match: 14. The CDR3 bases are TGTGCCAGCAGCACGGGGACAGGGTTTTCGTATACGAACACTGAAGCTTTCTTT. This codes for CASSTGTGFSYTNTEAFF.

The chain has TRBV9 and TRBJ2-5, with 9 bases aligning to TRBD1. The V and J ends lost 3 bases and 6 bases, in that order; junction bases with no gene match: 6. The CDR3 extends over 14 amino acids. Germline CDR1 reads SGDLS; CDR2 reads YYNGEE. The CDR3 loop reads CASSGTGEFQTQYF. The CDR3, as DNA: TGTGCCAGCAGCGGGACAGGGGAATTCCAGACCCAGTACTTC.

The V call is TRBV7-9, the J call TRBJ1-4, with TRBD1 matching 8 bases. The CDR3 consists of 14 residues. Germline V gives CDR1 SEHNR, CDR2 FQNEAQ (reference sequence). Unmatched junction bases numbered 6, after V lost 7 bases and J lost 5 bases. For the CDR3, the DNA is TGTGCCAGCAACCGACAGGGGCTAAATGAAAAACTGTTTTTT. Translation: CASNRQGLNEKLFF.

In its sample, this clone was seen a few times. The rearrangement uses TRBV5-1 and TRBJ1-5; D remains ambiguous. The CDR3 covers 15 residues. Per the germline V gene, CDR1 is SGHRS and CDR2 is YFSETQ. V lost 0 bases and J 3 bases, leaving 10 bases between the germline ends. CDR3 nucleotides: TGCGCCAGCAGCTTGGTTCCGGTCCTCAATCAGCCCCAGCATTTT. It is translated as CASSLVPVLNQPQHF.

V usage is TRBV2 and J usage is TRBJ2-3; no clear D gene. CDR3 size: 14 residues. From germline, CDR1 is SNHLY and CDR2 FYNNEI. V lost 6 bases, J lost 2 bases, and 12 bases lay in between. CDR3: CASSQSVSTDTQYF. CDR3 coding DNA: TGTGCCAGCAGCCAGTCCGTGTCCACAGATACGCAGTATTTT.

Comment on this clone: The same CDR3 also results from other DNA sequences found in this sample. DNA for the CDR3: TGTGCCAGCAGTCGGACAGGGACCTCACCCCTCCACTTT. Protein: CASSRTGTSPLHF. The rearrangement joins TRBV12-3 or TRBV12-4 to TRBJ1-6; 8 nucleotides align to TRBD1. V shed 5 bases and J 10 bases; nucleotides not matched to a gene: 4. This CDR3 is built from 13 residues.

The V and J genes are TRBV9 and TRBJ1-1; a possible D gene is TRBD1 (6 bases). Germline assignment: CDR1 SGDLS and CDR2 YYNGEE. The V end was cut by 1 base, the J end by 3 bases, with 7 bases between. This CDR3 has 13 residues. The CDR3 sequence is CASSVHRDTEAFF. The CDR3 DNA sequence: TGTGCCAGCAGCGTACACAGGGACACTGAAGCTTTCTTT.

The V and J genes are TRBV5-4 and TRBJ1-2; 8 nucleotides match TRBD1. The trim removed 4 bases at V and 5 bases at J, leaving 10 bases unmatched. The CDR3 contains 15 residues. Germline CDR1 SGHNT, CDR2 YYREEE (reference sequence). CDR3 in DNA: TGTGCCAGCAGCCTGATAGACAGGGGCGGTTATGGCTACACCTTC. It is translated as CASSLIDRGGYGYTF.

This chain links TRBV5-4 with TRBJ2-5; TRBD2 matches 7 bases. CDR3 length: 16 residues. Per the germline V gene, CDR1 is SGHNT and CDR2 is YYREEE (reference sequence). The ends lost 3 bases at V and 5 bases at J; junction bases unmatched: 13. DNA for the CDR3: TGTGCCAGCAGCTACACCGGACTAGTCCGCGGGGAGACCCAGTACTTC. Amino acid sequence: CASSYTGLVRGETQYF.

The chain recombines TRBV9 with TRBJ1-6; no clear D gene. The CDR3 sequence is 18 residues long. V dropped 2 bases and J dropped 7 bases, with 22 bases sitting between them. The germline V gene has CDR1 SGDLS and CDR2 YYNGEE. The CDR3 protein is CASSVTVRAGDGNSPLHF. CDR3 sequence (DNA): TGTGCCAGCAGCGTGACCGTGAGGGCAGGCGATGGAAATTCACCCCTCCACTTT.

The chain is built from TRBV5-1 and TRBJ2-7; the D gene is possibly TRBD1 (6 bases). V shed 0 bases and J shed 3 bases, with 7 bases lying between them. This CDR3 contains 13 residues. The germline gives CDR1 SGHRS, CDR2 YFSETQ. The CDR3 reads CASSLGQDYEQYF. The CDR3 DNA reads TGCGCCAGCAGCTTGGGACAGGACTACGAGCAGTACTTC.

The gene calls are TRBV9 and TRBJ2-3; 13 bases line up with TRBD2. Germline CDR1 SGDLS, CDR2 YYNGEE. The CDR3 runs 16 residues. The V and J ends lost 2 bases and 2 bases, in that order; junction bases with no gene match: 2. The chain's CDR3 is CASSVGTSGNTDTQYF. The CDR3 bases are TGTGCCAGCAGCGTGGGGACTAGCGGGAACACAGATACGCAGTATTTT.

The gene calls are TRBV19 and TRBJ1-2, with D maybe TRBD1 (5 bases). The V gene's germline CDR1 is LNHDA and CDR2 SQIVND (reference sequence). V was cut by 5 bases and J by 3 bases, with 16 bases left in between. The CDR3 totals 15 residues. DNA for the CDR3: TGTGCCAGTAGTTCGCACGGGACTCTGGACTATGGCTACACCTTC. Its protein product is CASSSHGTLDYGYTF.

To note about this clone: This sample includes further DNA sequences coding for the same CDR3. The chain combines TRBV5-1 with TRBJ2-7; possible D gene TRBD1, 5 bases. With 1 base removed from V and 0 bases from J, the gap between germline ends came to 17 bases. CDR3 length equals 17 residues. Germline V gives CDR1 SGHRS, CDR2 YFSETQ. Here the CDR3 DNA reads TGCGCCAGCAGCTTGTACTCCCAAGGGGCTAGCTCCTACGAGCAGTACTTC. Translated, it gives CASSLYSQGASSYEQYF.

In nucleotides, the CDR3 is TGTGCCAGCTCACCACCGAGCACGAACACTGAAGCTTTCTTT. Its protein product is CASSPPSTNTEAFF. The J gene is TRBJ1-1, the V gene TRBV18; D not certain. This CDR3 spans 14 amino acids. From germline, CDR1 is KGHSH and CDR2 LQKENI. Trimming removed 0 bases from V and 1 base from J, with 6 bases in between.

The chain links TRBV7-9 to TRBJ2-1, with 7 nucleotides matching TRBD1. The V gene's germline CDR1 is SEHNR and CDR2 FQNEAQ (reference sequence). The junction had 6 bases not matched to a gene; V was cut back by 5 bases and J by 5 bases. The CDR3 has 14 residues. CDR3 amino acids: CASSTWDRHNEQFF. CDR3 DNA: TGTGCCAGCAGCACCTGGGACAGACACAATGAGCAGTTCTTC.

The gene calls are TRBV11-2 and TRBJ2-2; 13 bases match TRBD2. Trimming cost V 0 bases and J 6 bases; bases outside gene matches: 10. This CDR3 region has 19 residues. Per germline, CDR1 SGHAT and CDR2 FQNNGV. The CDR3 DNA follows: TGTGCCAGCAGCTTAGAGGGGACTAGCGGGAAGAGTGGGGCCGGGGAGCTGTTTTTT. Translated, it gives CASSLEGTSGKSGAGELFF.

The rearrangement links TRBV5-1 to TRBJ2-3; 8 positions agree with TRBD1. CDR3 length: 16 residues. CDR1 and CDR2 from the germline V gene are SGHRS and YFSETQ. J gave up 2 bases and V 4 bases, and 9 bases lay outside the gene matches. Here the CDR3 DNA reads TGCGCCAGCAGCCCTGACGGGACAGGTCACACAGATACGCAGTATTTT. Translating gives CASSPDGTGHTDTQYF.

This clone was recorded only once. The V gene is TRBV20-1, the J gene TRBJ1-1; D perhaps matches TRBD1 (6 bases). The CDR3 sequence is 11 residues long. Looked up from germline, CDR1 is DFQATT and CDR2 is SNEGSKA (reference sequence). The CDR3 DNA follows: TGCATCCCGGGGGGCGAGGGGGAAGCTTTCTTT. Translation: CIPGGEGEAFF.

The chain carries TRBV18 and TRBJ1-1; D might be TRBD1 (5 bases). The CDR3 runs 13 residues. V was pared by 2 bases and J by 6 bases, with 10 bases between. Per the germline V gene, CDR1 is KGHSH and CDR2 is LQKENI. The CDR3 DNA is TGTGCCAGCTCACCAGGGGGGGAGTCTGAAGCTTTCTTT. Amino acid sequence: CASSPGGESEAFF.

This chain uses TRBV7-9 with TRBJ1-4, with D possibly TRBD1 on 5 matching bases. Germline CDR1 reads SEHNR; CDR2 reads FQNEAQ (reference sequence). Trimming took 5 bases from V and 5 from J, leaving 15 bases between them. The CDR3 sequence is 15 residues long. In nucleotides, the CDR3 is TGTGCCAGCAGCCAGCGGGGCAGCATCAATGAAAAACTGTTTTTT. Translating gives CASSQRGSINEKLFF.

CDR3 bases: TGCGCCAGCAGCTTGGAGGTCAGGGGCTCTGGAAACACCATATATTTT. Translation gives CASSLEVRGSGNTIYF. The V gene is TRBV5-1, the J gene TRBJ1-3; tentative D call: TRBD1 (6 bases). Trimming removed 0 bases from V and 0 bases from J, with 10 bases in between. There are 16 residues in the CDR3. Germline lookup yields CDR1 SGHRS and CDR2 YFSETQ.

The CDR3: CASSIDRDSRRGTFF. The CDR3 coding sequence is TGTGCCAGTAGTATAGATCGGGACTCACGAAGGGGTACGTTCTTC. The V gene is TRBV19, the J gene TRBJ2-1; a possible D gene is TRBD2 (6 bases). V lost 0 bases, J lost 15 bases, and 21 bases lay in between. The germline gives CDR1 LNHDA, CDR2 SQIVND (reference sequence). The CDR3 totals 15 residues.

This chain joins TRBV10-3 and TRBJ2-3; TRBD1 matches at 8 bases. After removal of 8 bases from V and 7 bases from J, the junction contained 20 bases not matched to a gene. The germline CDR1 and CDR2 sequences are ENHRY and SYGVKD. The CDR3 covers 17 residues. The CDR3 DNA reads as TGTGCCATCGCACAGAACAGGGGGTCCTGGGGAGGAAATACGCAGTATTTT. Amino acids: CAIAQNRGSWGGNTQYF.

CDR3 bases: TGTGCCAGCAGTTTTGCCAGGCGTGAAGCTTTCTTT. Residues: CASSFARREAFF. The chain joins TRBV12-3 or TRBV12-4 to TRBJ1-1, with D uncertain. Trimming removed 3 bases from V and 7 bases from J, with 9 bases in between. This CDR3 is built from 12 residues.

The chain employs TRBV6-5 and TRBJ1-5; no firm D call. The CDR3 runs to 14 residues. Between the trimmed V and J ends, which lost 11 bases and 4 bases, there was a span of 18 bases. Germline loops: CDR1 MNHEY, CDR2 SVGAGI. The CDR3 DNA sequence: TGTGCCGGCAACACGGGAAAGGATAATCAGCCCCAGCATTTT. It yields the protein CAGNTGKDNQPQHF.